These T cell receptor beta chains were read from a single sample in a study of T cells in Graves' hyperthyroidism and ophthalmopathy. In TCRdb, the multiplex PCR reads were re-called with MiXCR into one record per CDR3 protein. This sample yields 700,000 or so distinct CDR3 sequences, of which about a sixth are seen a single time; approximately 8.4% belongs to the top ten. Sample: blood. These TCRs come from a man aged 18 to 29 with Graves' hyperthyroidism. Both conserved end residues are part of each CDR3. The D gene is left open where the match is weak. A clone size is listed for some rows: how often the clone was seen (once, few, many), or a class if it is expanded.

j_gene,d_gene,abundance,v_gene,CDR3aa,CDR3nt
TRBJ2-5,-,few,TRBV19,CASSMNRAGQETQYF,TGTGCCAGTAGTATGAACAGGGCTGGCCAAGAGACCCAGTACTTC
TRBJ2-2,-,-,TRBV30,CASTNGDRPEMDTGELFF,TGTGCCTCTACAAACGGGGACCGCCCGGAAATGGACACCGGGGAGCTGTTTTTT
TRBJ2-1,TRBD2,few,TRBV20-1,CSAGAKREGLNEQFF,TGCAGTGCGGGAGCGAAGCGGGAGGGCCTCAATGAGCAGTTCTTC
TRBJ2-2,TRBD2,-,TRBV4-3,CASSRYWLAGTRDTGELFF,TGCGCCAGCAGCCGATATTGGCTAGCGGGAACGAGGGACACCGGGGAGCTGTTTTTT
TRBJ2-1,TRBD2,many,TRBV27,CASSKTSGDARSYNEQFF,TGTGCCAGCAGTAAGACTAGCGGAGACGCTCGCTCCTACAATGAGCAGTTCTTC
TRBJ1-3,-,-,TRBV2,CASSRVISGNTIYF,TGTGCCAGCAGTAGAGTCATCTCTGGAAACACCATATATTTT
TRBJ2-4,-,-,TRBV6-2/TRBV6-3,CATTGLAKNIQYF,TGTGCCACCACCGGACTAGCCAAAAACATTCAGTACTTC
TRBJ1-4,TRBD1,few,TRBV5-1,CASSAGTGVEKLFF,TGCGCCAGCAGCGCAGGGACAGGAGTCGAAAAACTGTTTTTT
TRBJ2-2,-,many,TRBV2,CASREGGSTGELFF,TGTGCCAGCAGGGAGGGGGGCTCCACCGGGGAGCTGTTTTTT
TRBJ2-1,TRBD2,-,TRBV29-1,CSGTSGRLRSYNEQFF,TGCAGCGGGACTAGCGGGAGACTACGCTCCTACAATGAGCAGTTCTTC
TRBJ1-6,-,-,TRBV12-3/TRBV12-4,CASSVNRSPLHF,TGTGCCAGCAGCGTCAATCGCTCACCCCTCCACTTT
TRBJ2-7,TRBD2,many,TRBV12-3/TRBV12-4,CASRARGSGSHEQYF,TGTGCCAGCAGGGCTCGGGGTAGCGGGAGCCACGAGCAGTACTTC
TRBJ1-1,-,-,TRBV7-2,CASSLTREAFF,TGTGCCAGCAGCTTAACCAGGGAAGCTTTCTTT
TRBJ2-2,-,few,TRBV27,CASSPLAGIGELFF,TGTGCCAGCAGTCCCCTGGCAGGGATCGGGGAGCTGTTTTTT
TRBJ1-1,-,-,TRBV6-1,CASSAGRVDLSNTEAFF,TGTGCCAGCAGTGCGGGAAGGGTCGACCTTTCGAACACTGAAGCTTTCTTT
TRBJ1-6,-,-,TRBV3-1,CASSQRTAYNSPLHF,TGTGCCAGCAGCCAGAGGACGGCCTATAATTCACCCCTCCACTTT
TRBJ2-1,-,-,TRBV24-1,CATSELGYEQFF,TGTGCCACCAGTGAACTAGGGTATGAGCAGTTCTTC
TRBJ2-1,-,many,TRBV20-1,CSAKLLGAYNEQFF,TGCAGTGCAAAATTACTGGGAGCCTACAATGAGCAGTTCTTC
TRBJ2-5,TRBD2,few,TRBV2,CASSLTSGKLRVETQYF,TGTGCCAGCAGCCTTACTAGCGGGAAGCTCAGAGTAGAGACCCAGTACTTC
TRBJ2-7,-,many,TRBV27,CAAGQSSYEQYF,TGTGCCGCCGGGCAGTCCTCCTACGAGCAGTACTTC
TRBJ1-3,-,-,TRBV28,CASSPRDRNTIYF,TGTGCCAGCAGTCCCCGGGATCGGAACACCATATATTTT
TRBJ2-1,-,-,TRBV30,CAWSSGSANHEQFF,TGTGCCTGGAGTTCAGGTTCAGCAAATCATGAGCAGTTCTTC
TRBJ1-1,-,many,TRBV29-1,CSVADTEAFF,TGCAGCGTTGCTGACACTGAAGCTTTCTTT
TRBJ2-2,-,many,TRBV2,CASSVVQNTGELFF,TGTGCCAGCAGTGTGGTACAAAACACCGGGGAGCTGTTTTTT
TRBJ2-3,TRBD2,many,TRBV10-3,CAISERGGSRTDTQYF,TGTGCCATCAGTGAACGGGGCGGGAGCCGTACAGATACGCAGTATTTT
TRBJ1-1,-,-,TRBV29-1,CSVEIGWAEAFF,TGCAGCGTTGAAATCGGGTGGGCTGAAGCTTTCTTT
TRBJ2-5,TRBD1,few,TRBV20-1,CTRSKTGTETQYF,TGCACGCGGTCCAAGACAGGGACAGAGACCCAGTACTTC
TRBJ2-3,-,many,TRBV20-1,CSARERSAASTDTQYF,TGCAGTGCTAGAGAACGCAGCGCTGCTAGCACAGATACGCAGTATTTT
TRBJ2-1,-,many,TRBV20-1,CSARDLASRYNEQFF,TGCAGTGCTAGAGATCTTGCTAGCAGATACAATGAGCAGTTCTTC
TRBJ2-5,-,many,TRBV3-1,CASSQERMGGGKETQYF,TGTGCCAGCAGCCAAGAAAGGATGGGAGGGGGCAAGGAGACCCAGTACTTC
TRBJ2-7,-,many,TRBV30,CAWSVFRGSYEQYF,TGTGCCTGGAGTGTGTTTCGGGGCTCCTACGAGCAGTACTTC